The 13 T cell receptor beta chains presented below share a single source sample, sequenced in a study of blood T cell repertoires in COVID-19. The method was immunoSEQ multiplex PCR; TCRdb's version includes in-frame clones alone and lacks a portion of them. This sample has roughly 200,000 clones, with 80% to 90% found just once. The sample taken for sequencing was peripheral blood. All receptors come from a human donor with active or convalescent COVID-19. The donor label of this sample is uncertain.

The V and J genes are TRBV3-1 (or the pseudogene TRBV3-2) and TRBJ2-5, with 13 bases identical to TRBD2. Trimming cost V 5 bases and J 1 base; bases outside gene matches: 4. The CDR3 is 16 residues long. Germline assignment: CDR1 LGHDT and CDR2 YNNKEL (reference sequence). CDR3 region: CASSDGTSGAQETQYF. The DNA of the CDR3 is TGTGCCAGCAGCGACGGGACTAGCGGGGCCCAAGAGACCCAGTACTTC.

The rearrangement links TRBV11-3 to TRBJ2-1; 8 bases are a match to TRBD2. The V gene end was trimmed by 1 base and the J gene end by 7 bases; junction bases not matched to a gene: 6. The CDR3 sequence is 15 residues long. Germline V gene data show CDR1 as SGHNT and CDR2 as YENEEA. CDR3 bases: TGTGCCAGCAGCTTAGTGGGACTAGGGTCAAATGAGCAGTTCTTC. As protein: CASSLVGLGSNEQFF. The full variable domain, in which reference TRBV11-3 and TRBJ2-1 provide the parts outside the CDR3, is EAGVVQSPRYKIIEKKQPVAFWCNPISGHNTLYWYLQNLGQGPELLIRYENEEAVDDSQLPKDRFSAERLKGVDSTLKIQPAELGDSAVYLCASSLVGLGSNEQFFGPGTRLTVL.

The chain couples TRBV9 to TRBJ2-3, with 11 nucleotides matching TRBD2. The CDR3 consists of 16 residues. V shed 3 bases, J shed 2 bases, and the junction held 5 bases outside the gene matches. Germline lookup yields CDR1 SGDLS and CDR2 YYNGEE. The CDR3 sequence is CASSAWTSGHTDTQYF. Here the CDR3 DNA reads TGTGCCAGCAGCGCATGGACTAGCGGGCACACAGATACGCAGTATTTT.

This chain links TRBV5-6 with TRBJ1-4; no clear D gene. This CDR3 spans 17 amino acids. The germline gives CDR1 SGHDT, CDR2 YYEEEE. V was shortened by 1 base and J by 8 bases, with 21 bases between the two germline ends. CDR3 loop: CASSLRSYGGLREKLFF. The CDR3 bases are TGTGCCAGCAGCTTGAGGTCATACGGAGGGCTTCGCGAAAAACTGTTTTTT. Variable domain in full (rest from reference TRBV5-6 and TRBJ1-4): DAGVTQSPTHLIKTRGQQVTLRCSPKSGHDTVSWYQQALGQGPQFIFQYYEEEERQRGNFPDRFSGHQFPNYSSELNVNALLLGDSALYLCASSLRSYGGLREKLFFGSGTQLSVL.

The J gene is TRBJ2-2, the V gene TRBV24-1, with a tentative D call TRBD2 (5 bases). The CDR3 runs to 11 residues. The germline CDR1 and CDR2 sequences are KGHDR and SFDVKD. V lost 12 bases and J 5 bases, leaving 9 bases between the germline ends. The CDR3 here is CASGYTGELFF. CDR3 bases: TGTGCCTCGGGGTATACCGGGGAGCTGTTTTTT.

This clone was seen only once. This chain joins TRBV6-2 or TRBV6-3 and TRBJ1-5; 7 positions match TRBD1. With 6 bases clipped from V and 3 bases from J, the junction kept 11 bases outside the gene matches. Germline V gives CDR1 MNHEY, CDR2 SVGEGT. This CDR3 has 16 amino acids. The DNA of the CDR3 is TGTGCCAGCAGATACAGGACAGGCGGGGACAATCAGCCCCAGCATTTT. As protein: CASRYRTGGDNQPQHF.

As DNA, the CDR3 is TGTGCCAGCAGTGAGGCTGGAGCGGAAGAGACCCAGTACTTC. It encodes CASSEAGAEETQYF. The rearrangement uses TRBV2 and TRBJ2-5; the D gene is possibly TRBD2 (5 bases). The CDR3 is 14 residues long. The V gene's germline CDR1 is SNHLY and CDR2 FYNNEI. V lost 3 bases, J lost 3 bases, and 11 bases lay in between.

V usage is TRBV7-3 and J usage is TRBJ1-1, with a weak D call TRBD1 (5 bases). Germline CDR1 and CDR2: SGHTA and FQGTGA. Trimming took 5 bases from V and 4 from J, leaving 14 bases between them. The CDR3 has 14 residues. CDR3 sequence: CASSALGGPTEAFF. Written as DNA, the CDR3 is TGTGCCAGCAGCGCCTTGGGGGGTCCCACTGAAGCTTTCTTT.

The chain employs TRBV4-1 and TRBJ1-2; D is unclear. V was shortened by 0 bases and J by 6 bases, with 11 bases between the two germline ends. The CDR3 spans 14 residues. Per germline, CDR1 MGHRA and CDR2 YSYEKL. CDR3 sequence reads: CASSQDLGQNGYTF. DNA for the CDR3: TGCGCCAGCAGCCAAGATCTTGGGCAGAATGGCTACACCTTC.

The V and J genes are TRBV7-9 and TRBJ2-7; tentatively, D is TRBD2 (6 bases). CDR1 and CDR2 (germline): SEHNR, FQNEAQ (reference sequence). Trimming removed 3 bases at V and 3 bases at J, with 12 bases between. The CDR3 is made up of 14 amino acids. The chain's CDR3 is CASSFSGLYYEQYF. The CDR3 DNA sequence: TGTGCCAGCAGCTTCTCGGGACTCTACTACGAGCAGTACTTC. Using reference TRBV7-9 and TRBJ2-7 for the parts outside the CDR3, the full variable domain is DTGVSQNPRHKITKRGQNVTFRCDPISEHNRLYWYRQTLGQGPEFLTYFQNEAQLEKSRLLSDRFSAERPKGSFSTLEIQRTEQGDSAMYLCASSFSGLYYEQYFGPGTRLTVT.

This rearrangement joins TRBV30 to TRBJ1-2; a possible D gene is TRBD1 (6 bases). The germline CDR1 and CDR2 sequences are GTSNPN and SVGIG (reference sequence). Trimming shortened V by 2 bases and J by 13 bases, and 14 bases separated the two germline ends. The CDR3 extends over 11 amino acids. The CDR3 DNA is TGTGCCTGGAGTCTACAGGGAGGGGGCACCTTC. It is translated as CAWSLQGGGTF.

This clone was seen a handful of times. The chain has TRBV12-3 or TRBV12-4 and TRBJ2-7; possible D gene TRBD1, 6 bases. V lost 5 bases and J lost 2, with 10 bases in between. This CDR3 spans 13 amino acids. CDR3 residues: CASSGRGPYEQYF. DNA for the CDR3: TGTGCCAGCAGTGGCAGGGGACCCTACGAGCAGTACTTC.

The gene calls are TRBV28 and TRBJ1-2; maybe TRBD1 (6 bases). The germline V and J ends were trimmed by 6 bases and 4 bases, with 15 bases remaining between them. The CDR3 is 14 amino acids. Germline lookup yields CDR1 MDHEN and CDR2 SYDVKM. The CDR3 bases are TGTGCCAGCAGACCAGGGGCTCTCGCCTATGGCTACACCTTC. Its protein is CASRPGALAYGYTF.